The 21 T cell receptor beta chains reported below all come from one sample, sequenced in a study of shared clonotypes between healthy human individuals. Assay: immunoSEQ multiplex PCR; the TCRdb copy retains only in-frame clones and omits some. In the table there are hundreds of thousands of clones, 90% to 97% of which are singletons. Source material: naive CD4+ T cells sorted from blood. As for subset: CD45RA+ positively selected. The source of these receptors is a woman in her thirties in good health.

The chain has TRBV28 and TRBJ2-7; 9 positions agree with TRBD1. This CDR3 contains 14 residues. Germline CDR1 is MDHEN and CDR2 is SYDVKM. V lost 6 bases to trimming and J lost 3 bases; unmatched junction nucleotides: 6. CDR3 residues: CASRGTGKYYEQYF. The CDR3 region has the DNA TGTGCCAGCAGGGGGACAGGGAAATACTACGAGCAGTACTTC.

The rearrangement links TRBV4-1 to TRBJ2-7; possible D gene TRBD1, 6 bases. Germline assignment: CDR1 MGHRA and CDR2 YSYEKL. Between the trimmed V and J ends, which lost 0 bases and 1 base, there was a span of 16 bases. This CDR3 is 17 amino acids long. CDR3: CASSQDLGARGSYEQYF. The DNA for the CDR3 is TGCGCCAGCAGCCAAGATTTAGGGGCCAGGGGTTCCTACGAGCAGTACTTC.

The chain uses TRBV29-1 and TRBJ1-1; D gene ambiguous. Between the trimmed V and J ends, which lost 7 bases and 4 bases, there was a span of 13 bases. The germline V gene encodes CDR1 SQVTM and CDR2 ANQGSEA. The CDR3 spans 12 residues. The CDR3 is CSAASGSTEAFF. The CDR3 nucleotides read TGCAGCGCTGCCAGTGGTTCCACTGAAGCTTTCTTT. The full variable domain, rest sourced from reference TRBV29-1 and TRBJ1-1, is SAVISQKPSRDICQRGTSLTIQCQVDSQVTMMFWYRQQPGQSLTLIATANQGSEATYESGFVIDKFPISRPNLTFSTLTVSNMSPEDSSIYLCSAASGSTEAFFGQGTRLTVV.

V gene TRBV19 combines with J gene TRBJ1-4; 8 nucleotides align to TRBD1. From germline, CDR1 is LNHDA and CDR2 SQIVND (reference sequence). The CDR3 length is 16 residues. Trimming at V came to 6 bases and at J to 2 bases, leaving 8 bases not matched to a gene. The CDR3, as DNA: TGTGCCAGTAGGAGTACTTGGACAGGGACTAATGAAAAACTGTTTTTT. It specifies CASRSTWTGTNEKLFF.

J is TRBJ1-5 and V is TRBV6-1, with 10 bases identical to TRBD1. Germline lookup yields CDR1 MNHNS and CDR2 SASEGT. The trim removed 4 bases at V and 1 base at J, leaving 4 bases unmatched. This CDR3 contains 16 residues. The DNA for the CDR3 is TGTGCCAGCAGTGGCGGGGACAGGGGAAGCAATCAGCCCCAGCATTTT. This codes for CASSGGDRGSNQPQHF.

The chain combines TRBV19 with TRBJ1-5; TRBD1 might be the D (6 bases). Germline values: CDR1 LNHDA, CDR2 SQIVND (reference sequence). Deletions cut 5 bases from V and 0 bases from J, with 11 bases between. The CDR3 loop spans 15 amino acids. CDR3 region: CASSATGNSNQPQHF. For the CDR3, the DNA is TGTGCCAGTAGTGCCACAGGGAATAGCAATCAGCCCCAGCATTTT.

V usage is TRBV19 and J usage is TRBJ2-2, with 9 positions matching TRBD2. This CDR3 contains 19 residues. V shed 4 bases and J 0 bases; nucleotides not matched to a gene: 12. CDR1 and CDR2 from the germline V gene are LNHDA and SQIVND (reference sequence). CDR3 region: CASSTENYPSGANTGELFF. CDR3 nucleotide sequence: TGTGCCAGTAGTACTGAGAACTACCCTAGCGGGGCGAACACCGGGGAGCTGTTTTTT.

V and J are TRBV7-9 and TRBJ2-2; 11 positions agree with TRBD2. The trim removed 6 bases at V and 8 bases at J, leaving 8 bases unmatched. This CDR3 is built from 15 residues. CDR1 is SEHNR, CDR2 FQNEAQ, per germline (reference sequence). In nucleotides, the CDR3 is TGTGCCAGCAGGCGGAAACTAGCGGGAGAGGGGGAGCTGTTTTTT. Its protein is CASRRKLAGEGELFF.

The chain carries TRBV11-2 and TRBJ1-2; possibly TRBD1 for D (6 bases). The CDR3 consists of 19 residues. With 4 bases removed from V and 6 bases from J, the gap between germline ends came to 30 bases. Looked up from germline, CDR1 is SGHAT and CDR2 is FQNNGV. This CDR3 is CASSSSGESGWGATHGYTF. CDR3 coding DNA: TGTGCCAGCAGCTCTAGTGGGGAGTCCGGCTGGGGGGCGACCCATGGCTACACCTTC.

The chain combines TRBV30 with TRBJ1-1; 7 bases align to TRBD1. Germline CDR1 is GTSNPN and CDR2 is SVGIG (reference sequence). V lost 1 base and J lost 3; bases outside the gene matches: 2. The CDR3 totals 13 residues. The CDR3 bases are TGTGCCTGGAGTGGTCAGGGGGACACTGAAGCTTTCTTT. Protein product: CAWSGQGDTEAFF.

DNA for the CDR3: TGTGCCAGCACTCAAACGGGGACAGGGGTCTACGAGCAGTACTTC. It specifies CASTQTGTGVYEQYF. V gene TRBV6-5 combines with J gene TRBJ2-7; 10 bases line up with TRBD1. Trimming removed 7 bases from V and 3 bases from J; junction bases left unmatched: 9. Per germline, CDR1 MNHEY and CDR2 SVGAGI. The CDR3 contains 15 residues.

The chain employs TRBV6-5 and TRBJ2-7; D unresolved. The CDR3 is 14 residues long. Germline loops: CDR1 MNHEY, CDR2 SVGAGI. Trimming removed 2 bases at V and 0 bases at J, with 8 bases between. The DNA of the CDR3 is TGTGCCAGCAGTTACGCGGACGGCTCCTACGAGCAGTACTTC. Translated, it gives CASSYADGSYEQYF.

This chain links TRBV2 with TRBJ2-5, with D possibly being TRBD2 (5 bases). This CDR3 spans 11 amino acids. The V and J ends lost 6 bases and 4 bases respectively, with 6 bases between them. Germline CDR1 and CDR2: SNHLY and FYNNEI. The CDR3 region has the DNA TGTGCCAGCAGACTAGTAGAGACCCAGTACTTC. This codes for CASRLVETQYF. The whole variable domain, filled in from reference TRBV2 and TRBJ2-5, reads EPEVTQTPSHQVTQMGQEVILRCVPISNHLYFYWYRQILGQKVEFLVSFYNNEISEKSEIFDDQFSVERPDGSNFTLKIRSTKLEDSAMYFCASRLVETQYFGPGTRLLVL.

The chain recombines TRBV11-2 with TRBJ2-7; TRBD2 is a possible D gene (6 bases). There are 14 residues in the CDR3. V was cut by 1 base and J by 3 bases, with 10 bases left in between. Germline V gene data show CDR1 as SGHAT and CDR2 as FQNNGV. DNA for the CDR3: TGTGCCAGCAGCTTAGGCTCGACTAGCTACGAGCAGTACTTC. Encoded protein: CASSLGSTSYEQYF.

V and J are TRBV2 and TRBJ2-7; D uncertain. V lost 3 bases to trimming and J lost 4 bases, with 10 bases between them. CDR1 SNHLY and CDR2 FYNNEI come from the germline V gene. The CDR3 covers 13 residues. The CDR3 here is CASSDPSFYEQYF. CDR3 nucleotides: TGTGCCAGCAGTGACCCCTCCTTTTACGAGCAGTACTTC.

This sequence joins TRBV7-2 and TRBJ2-7, with 11 bases lining up with TRBD2. Looked up from germline, CDR1 is SGHTA and CDR2 is FQGNSA. The CDR3 runs to 16 residues. Trimming cost V 1 base and J 5 bases; bases outside gene matches: 7. CDR3 DNA sequence: TGTGCCAGCAGCTTAGTTCAGACTAGCGGGGATCACGAGCAGTACTTC. This sequence encodes CASSLVQTSGDHEQYF.

The chain uses TRBV29-1 and TRBJ2-5; 7 bases are a match to TRBD1. J gave up 5 bases and V 3 bases, and 9 bases lay outside the gene matches. The germline V gene encodes CDR1 SQVTM and CDR2 ANQGSEA. The CDR3 runs to 14 residues. The CDR3 is CSVERQGPWETQYF. As DNA, the CDR3 is TGCAGCGTTGAGAGACAGGGTCCGTGGGAGACCCAGTACTTC.

V gene TRBV29-1 combines with J gene TRBJ2-7; 7 nucleotides align to TRBD2. CDR1 SQVTM and CDR2 ANQGSEA come from the germline V gene. Trimming took 7 bases from V and 2 from J; bases not matched to a gene: 5. This CDR3 contains 12 residues. The CDR3 nucleotides read TGCAGCGGCACTAGCGAAGCCTACGAGCAGTACTTC. The encoded protein is CSGTSEAYEQYF.

The rearrangement links TRBV11-3 to TRBJ2-7; TRBD1 matches 8 bases. This CDR3 has 16 residues. V was pared by 3 bases and J by 1 base, with 8 bases of the junction left unmatched. Germline assignment: CDR1 SGHNT and CDR2 YENEEA. The CDR3 sequence: CASSLGTGTGSYEQYF. The CDR3 nucleotides read TGTGCCAGCAGCTTGGGAACCGGGACAGGATCCTACGAGCAGTACTTC.

The CDR3 spells CASSLVSDTQYF. The CDR3 DNA follows: TGTGCCAGCAGTCTAGTCTCAGATACGCAGTATTTT. The chain joins TRBV6-5 to TRBJ2-3; D unresolved. CDR1 is MNHEY and CDR2 is SVGAGI in the germline V gene. Deletions cut 5 bases from V and 4 bases from J, with 7 bases between. This CDR3 contains 12 residues.

The rearrangement uses TRBV18 and TRBJ2-4; D perhaps matches TRBD1 (6 bases). The germline V gene encodes CDR1 KGHSH and CDR2 LQKENI. Trimming took 8 bases from V and 4 from J, leaving 18 bases between them. The CDR3 length is 15 residues. The CDR3 nucleotides are TGTGCCAGCGAATCCCTACAGGGTGAGAAAAACATTCAGTACTTC. This gives the protein CASESLQGEKNIQYF.